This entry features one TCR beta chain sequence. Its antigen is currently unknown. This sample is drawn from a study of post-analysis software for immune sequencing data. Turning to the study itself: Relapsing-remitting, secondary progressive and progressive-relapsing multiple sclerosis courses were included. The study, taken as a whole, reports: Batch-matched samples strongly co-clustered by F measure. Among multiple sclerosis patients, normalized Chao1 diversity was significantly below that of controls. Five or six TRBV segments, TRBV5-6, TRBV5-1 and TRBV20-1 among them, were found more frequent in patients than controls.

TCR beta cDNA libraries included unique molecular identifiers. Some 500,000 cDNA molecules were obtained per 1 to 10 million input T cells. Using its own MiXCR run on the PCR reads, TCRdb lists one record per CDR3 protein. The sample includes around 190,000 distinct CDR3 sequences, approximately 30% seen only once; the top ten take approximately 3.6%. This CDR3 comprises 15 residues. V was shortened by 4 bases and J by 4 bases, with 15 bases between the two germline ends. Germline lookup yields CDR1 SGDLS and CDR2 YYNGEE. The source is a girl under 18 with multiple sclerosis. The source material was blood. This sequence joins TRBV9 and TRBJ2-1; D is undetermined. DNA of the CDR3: TGTGCCAGCAGCTCCCCAGGCACCCTATACAATGAGCAGTTCTTC. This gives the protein CASSSPGTLYNEQFF.